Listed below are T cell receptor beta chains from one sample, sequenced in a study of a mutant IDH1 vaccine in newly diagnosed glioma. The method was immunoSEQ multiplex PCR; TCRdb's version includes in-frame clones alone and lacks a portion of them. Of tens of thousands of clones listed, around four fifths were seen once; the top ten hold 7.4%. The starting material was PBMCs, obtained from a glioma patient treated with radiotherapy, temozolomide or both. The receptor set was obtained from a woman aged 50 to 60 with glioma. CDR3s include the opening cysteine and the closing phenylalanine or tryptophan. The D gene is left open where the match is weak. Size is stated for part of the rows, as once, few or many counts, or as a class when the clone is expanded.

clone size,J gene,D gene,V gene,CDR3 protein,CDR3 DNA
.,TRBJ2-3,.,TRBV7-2,CASSLADRGSTDTQYF,TGTGCCAGCAGCTTAGCTGACCGGGGGAGCACAGATACGCAGTATTTT
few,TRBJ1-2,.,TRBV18,CASSPGTSANYGYTF,TGTGCCAGCTCCCCAGGGACATCAGCTAACTATGGCTACACCTTC
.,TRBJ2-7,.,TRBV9,CASSVSPPAEQYF,TGTGCCAGCAGCGTATCCCCTCCGGCGGAGCAGTACTTC
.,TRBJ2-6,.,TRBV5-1,CASSLAPTGANVLTF,TGCGCCAGCAGCTTGGCTCCCACTGGGGCCAACGTCCTGACTTTC
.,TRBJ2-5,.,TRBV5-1,CASSLATGEPRRYF,TGCGCCAGCAGCTTGGCCACTGGGGAGCCTCGACGGTACTTC
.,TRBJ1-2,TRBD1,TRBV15,CATSRDRGTGGNYGYTF,TGTGCCACCAGCAGAGATAGGGGGACAGGCGGTAACTATGGCTACACCTTC
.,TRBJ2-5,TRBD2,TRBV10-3,CAISLNSGGQYQETQYF,TGTGCCATCAGTTTAAACAGCGGGGGGCAGTACCAAGAGACCCAGTACTTC
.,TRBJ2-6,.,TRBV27,CASSLSPDGNSGANVLTF,TGTGCCAGCAGTCTATCTCCGGACGGGAACTCTGGGGCCAACGTCCTGACTTTC
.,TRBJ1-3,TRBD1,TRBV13,CASSLVAGGVRSGNTIYF,TGTGCCAGCAGCTTAGTGGCAGGGGGCGTACGCTCTGGAAACACCATATATTTT
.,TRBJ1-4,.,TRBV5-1,CASTAATNEKLFF,TGCGCCAGCACAGCGGCGACTAATGAAAAACTGTTTTTT
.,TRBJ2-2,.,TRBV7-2,CASSPHGGNTGELFF,TGTGCCAGCAGCCCCCACGGGGGTAACACCGGGGAGCTGTTTTTT
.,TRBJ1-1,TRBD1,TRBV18,CASSPAGTAEAFF,TGTGCCAGCTCACCGGCCGGGACAGCTGAAGCTTTCTTT
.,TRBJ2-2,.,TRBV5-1,CASSLGFGEANTGELFF,TGCGCCAGCAGCTTGGGGTTCGGCGAGGCGAACACCGGGGAGCTGTTTTTT
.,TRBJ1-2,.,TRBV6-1,CASSEARDSYTF,TGTGCCAGCAGTGAAGCTCGGGACAGCTACACCTTC
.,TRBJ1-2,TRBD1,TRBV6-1,CASSHQTGAYGYTF,TGTGCCAGCAGTCACCAGACAGGGGCATATGGCTACACCTTC
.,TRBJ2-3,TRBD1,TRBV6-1,CASSEADRGPDTQYF,TGTGCCAGCAGTGAGGCGGACAGGGGGCCGGATACGCAGTATTTT
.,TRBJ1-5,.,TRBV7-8,CASSVDSSNQPQHF,TGTGCCAGCAGCGTCGACAGTAGCAATCAGCCCCAGCATTTT
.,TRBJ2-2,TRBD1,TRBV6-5,CASSYGTGNTGELFF,TGTGCCAGCAGTTACGGGACAGGGAACACCGGGGAGCTGTTTTTT
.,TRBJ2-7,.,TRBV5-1,CASSLSRDISYEQYF,TGCGCCAGCAGCTTGTCCCGGGACATCTCCTACGAGCAGTACTTC
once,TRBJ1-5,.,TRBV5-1,CASSLEGRGNQPQHF,TGCGCCAGCAGCTTGGAGGGCAGGGGCAATCAGCCCCAGCATTTT
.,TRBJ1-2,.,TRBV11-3,CASSLLAGIGYTF,TGTGCCAGCAGCTTACTGGCTGGAATTGGCTACACCTTC
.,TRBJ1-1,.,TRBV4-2,CASSQDPVGGVTEAFF,TGTGCCAGCAGCCAAGACCCCGTGGGTGGGGTCACTGAAGCTTTCTTT
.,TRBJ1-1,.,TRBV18,CASSPSDNTEAFF,TGTGCCAGCTCACCCAGTGACAACACTGAAGCTTTCTTT
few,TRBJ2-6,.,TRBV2,CASSAYVGANVLTF,TGTGCCAGCAGTGCCTACGTGGGGGCCAACGTCCTGACTTTC
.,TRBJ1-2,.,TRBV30,CACRGGAYGYTF,TGTGCCTGCCGGGGGGGCGCCTATGGCTACACCTTC
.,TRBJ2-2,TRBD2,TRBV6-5,CASKTSGGTGELFF,TGTGCCAGCAAAACTAGCGGGGGGACCGGGGAGCTGTTTTTT
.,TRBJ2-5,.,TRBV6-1,CASSGSNSAGRRETQYF,TGTGCCAGCAGTGGGTCCAATTCGGCGGGGAGGCGAGAGACCCAGTACTTC
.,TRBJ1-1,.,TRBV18,CASSPLPRQTEAFF,TGTGCCAGCTCACCACTTCCTCGACAAACTGAAGCTTTCTTT
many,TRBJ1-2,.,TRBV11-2,CASSYATTPLNGYTF,TGTGCCAGCAGCTACGCCACGACACCGTTGAATGGCTACACCTTC
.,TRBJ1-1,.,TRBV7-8,CASSLNLYPNVVTEAFF,TGTGCCAGCAGCTTAAATTTGTATCCGAATGTAGTGACTGAAGCTTTCTTT
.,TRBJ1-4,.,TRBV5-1,CASSLGEREKLFF,TGCGCCAGCAGCTTGGGAGAGCGGGAAAAACTGTTTTTT
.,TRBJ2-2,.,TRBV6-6,CASSYGGTVDRGELFF,TGTGCCAGCAGTTACGGGGGGACAGTGGACCGGGGGGAGCTGTTTTTT
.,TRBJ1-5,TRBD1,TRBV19,CASRGTGSSNQPQHF,TGTGCCAGTAGAGGGACAGGAAGTAGCAATCAGCCCCAGCATTTT
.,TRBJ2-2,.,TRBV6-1,CASSEISGELFF,TGTGCCAGCAGTGAAATCTCTGGGGAGCTGTTTTTT
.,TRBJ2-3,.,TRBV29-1,CSGAGGAGRSTDTQYF,TGCAGCGGGGCCGGAGGGGCGGGGAGGAGCACAGATACGCAGTATTTT
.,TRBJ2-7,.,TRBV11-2,CASTLRLELGEQYF,TGTGCCAGCACCCTGAGACTTGAGCTTGGAGAGCAGTACTTC
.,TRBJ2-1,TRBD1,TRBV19,CASSANDRDEQFF,TGTGCCAGTAGTGCGAACGACAGGGATGAGCAGTTCTTC
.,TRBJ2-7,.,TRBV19,CASRYTGGGTYEQYF,TGTGCCAGTAGGTATACTGGGGGGGGCACCTACGAGCAGTACTTC
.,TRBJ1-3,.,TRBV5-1,CASSINVGSGNTIYF,TGCGCCAGCAGCATCAACGTGGGCTCTGGAAACACCATATATTTT
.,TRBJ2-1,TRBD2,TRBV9,CASSFSGGEHNEQFF,TGTGCCAGCAGCTTTAGCGGGGGGGAGCACAATGAGCAGTTCTTC
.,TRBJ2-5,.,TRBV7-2,CASTAGTSQATQYF,TGTGCCAGCACTGCAGGTACTTCCCAAGCGACCCAGTACTTC
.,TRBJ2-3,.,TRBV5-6,CASSFYREWDTDTQYF,TGTGCCAGCAGCTTTTACCGGGAATGGGACACAGATACGCAGTATTTT
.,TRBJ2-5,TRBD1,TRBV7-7,CASSFGTAETQYF,TGTGCTAGCAGCTTCGGGACAGCCGAGACCCAGTACTTC
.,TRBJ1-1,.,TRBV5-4,CASSLGGTLDTEAFF,TGTGCCAGCAGCCTGGGGGGAACGTTGGACACTGAAGCTTTCTTT
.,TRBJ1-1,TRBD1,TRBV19,CASSISQGASEAFF,TGTGCCAGTAGTATCTCCCAGGGGGCGTCTGAAGCTTTCTTT